This TCR beta chain emerged from a study of PD-L1 blockade in urothelial cancer. As for the study in general: Investigators checked blood 3 weeks (second dose) and 6 weeks after treatment start. Peripheral blood specimens exhibited a median yield of around 150,000 T cells.

Sample time point: peripheral blood 6 weeks after treatment start. All patients handed over anywhere from 1 to 8 samples, pretreatment and on-treatment. Generated by immunoSEQ multiplex PCR, the TCRdb table keeps only in-frame clones and is missing some. The sample consists of about 120,000 clones, approximately 90% of them appearing once. This clone was picked up a small number of times. V lost 5 bases, J lost 3 bases, and 2 bases stayed unmatched. In germline, CDR1 is MGHRA, CDR2 YSYEKL. This CDR3 is 13 amino acids long. The input for sequencing was PBMCs, taken around atezolizumab (anti-PD-L1) treatment. This chain uses TRBV4-1 with TRBJ2-7; 9 nucleotides agree with TRBD1. The sequence came from a man between 60 and 75 years old with urothelial cancer. CDR3 DNA: TGCGCCAGCAGCTCGGACAGGGGCTACGAGCAGTACTTC. It translates to CASSSDRGYEQYF.